The clone carrying this T cell receptor (beta chain) has just a few counts. From germline, CDR1 is LGHDT and CDR2 YNNKEL (reference sequence). The CDR3 contains 15 residues. V gave up 4 bases and J gave up 3 bases, with 16 bases separating them. TCRdb re-called the 5' RACE reads through MiXCR, storing one row per CDR3 protein. The sample shows 140,000 to 150,000 distinct CDR3 sequences, 6% to 7% of them seen only once. This entry comes from a study of T-cell memory formation after mild COVID-19. Study-wide context: The TCR clusters were mostly specific to one donor.

The chain couples TRBV3-1 to TRBJ2-7, with D hard to call. The sequenced sample consisted of PBMCs or a T cell subset sorted from them (not recorded which). The origin of this receptor is an adult woman who had mild COVID-19 (a few samples of this study predate the infection). Cell type and time point are not known. The CDR3 region is CASSPGRATYYEQYF. The CDR3 DNA reads TGTGCCAGCAGCCCAGGTCGGGCCACGTACTACGAGCAGTACTTC.